This T cell receptor beta chain was sequenced in a study of T-cell reconstitution after alpha-beta-depleted transplantation in children. Study-wide results and limits: Reports say that about two months after transplant, the alpha-beta T cells came out of several hundred graft clones that had expanded. Newly made T cells mostly supplied T-cell counts and diversity one year after transplant. From surviving recipient T cells and thymic progenitors came the high day-60 TCRbeta diversity observed in some patients.

This clonotype turned up a few times. Its antigen is as yet unknown. The library targeted TCRbeta and was prepared with unique molecular identifiers. MiXCR was run by TCRdb on the PCR reads, yielding one entry per CDR3 protein. The sample has roughly 200,000 distinct CDR3 sequences, around 7.7% seen once. This specimen consisted of PBMCs, mostly from graft donor cells, obtained 360 days after TCRalphabeta/CD19-depleted stem cell transplant. The sequence was obtained from a male patient aged 2-9 years who had a stem cell transplant for acute myeloid leukemia, so the T cells may come from the graft donor.

The CDR3 protein is CASSGDRDYGYTF. Here the CDR3 DNA reads TGTGCCAGCAGCGGGGACAGGGACTATGGCTACACCTTC. The V gene is TRBV2, the J gene TRBJ1-2; 9 bases agree with TRBD1. The CDR3 totals 13 residues. V shed 6 bases, J shed 3 bases, and the junction held 2 bases outside the gene matches. The germline V gene encodes CDR1 SNHLY and CDR2 FYNNEI.